Listed here are 20 T cell receptor beta chains from one sample, sequenced in a study of cytomegalovirus exposure and HLA in healthy donors. PCR primers comprised 60 Vbeta and 13 Jbeta primers. Assay: immunoSEQ multiplex PCR; the TCRdb copy retains only in-frame clones and omits some. The table lists about 88,000 clones, about nine tenths of them singletons. Material: PBMCs. All receptors derive from a young man in good health and CMV-seronegative.

This chain joins TRBV6-5 and TRBJ2-5; no firm D call. Germline CDR1 reads MNHEY; CDR2 reads SVGAGI. The CDR3 is made up of 13 amino acids. The V and J ends lost 5 bases and 7 bases respectively, with 14 bases between them. CDR3 nucleotides: TGTGCCAGCAGTAGCCAGGCCGTAGGGACCCAGTACTTC. Translating it yields CASSSQAVGTQYF.

The chain joins TRBV7-2 to TRBJ1-6; weak D call: TRBD1 (6 bases). Trimming pared 2 bases from V and 7 bases from J, leaving 9 bases between. The CDR3 is 14 residues long. CDR1 is SGHTA, CDR2 FQGNSA, per germline. In DNA, the CDR3 is TGTGCCAGCAGCTTAAACAGGGCAAATTCACCCCTCCACTTT. Translation gives CASSLNRANSPLHF.

This clone was found once. The V and J genes are TRBV29-1 and TRBJ1-1; D possibly corresponds to TRBD1 (5 bases). This CDR3 region has 15 residues. Germline CDR1 and CDR2: SQVTM and ANQGSEA. V was clipped by 4 bases and J by 5 bases, with 20 bases between them. CDR3 bases: TGCAGCGTTGCCGGCAATAGGGAGGGGAAGACTGAAGCTTTCTTT. As protein: CSVAGNREGKTEAFF.

The V and J genes are TRBV6-1 and TRBJ1-5; the D gene is possibly TRBD1 (5 bases). The CDR3 totals 13 residues. Germline-derived CDR1 and CDR2 are MNHNS and SASEGT. The CDR3 protein is CAGRGEGNQPQHF. The CDR3 DNA is TGTGCGGGGCGGGGTGAAGGCAATCAGCCCCAGCATTTT.

The chain is built from TRBV7-3 and TRBJ2-1, with TRBD1 identical over 7 bases. The V gene end was trimmed by 2 bases and the J gene end by 0 bases; junction bases not matched to a gene: 16. Per germline, CDR1 SGHTA and CDR2 FQGTGA. The CDR3 length is 20 residues. As DNA, the CDR3 is TGTGCCAGCAGCTTAGTCGGGCTTCCCATACAGGGGACCTCCTACAATGAGCAGTTCTTC. Its protein product is CASSLVGLPIQGTSYNEQFF.

The chain combines TRBV19 with TRBJ1-1, with TRBD1 matching 7 bases. The CDR3 length is 13 residues. CDR1 and CDR2 (germline): LNHDA, SQIVND (reference sequence). V dropped 6 bases and J dropped 3; count of bases not matched to a gene: 4. As DNA, the CDR3 is TGTGCCAGTAGAACAACAGGGGACACTGAAGCTTTCTTT. Translation: CASRTTGDTEAFF.

The chain joins TRBV29-1 to TRBJ2-3; 12 bases align to TRBD2. Germline CDR1 reads SQVTM; CDR2 reads ANQGSEA. The junction had 8 bases not matched to a gene; V was cut back by 4 bases and J by 0 bases. CDR3 length equals 17 residues. CDR3 protein: CSVGGTSGLSSTDTQYF. The CDR3 DNA reads TGCAGCGTTGGGGGGACTAGCGGGCTTTCTAGCACAGATACGCAGTATTTT.

Remarks on this clone: At one end, the junction sequence differs from germline, possibly due to a read error. The chain links TRBV7-7 to TRBJ2-2, with 7 nucleotides matching TRBD1. The CDR3 contains 13 residues. Germline V gives CDR1 SSHAT, CDR2 FNYEAQ (reference sequence). The CDR3 reads CASRSQGAGELFF. In DNA form, the CDR3 reads TGTGCTAGCAGAAGCCAGGGGGCCGGGGAGCTGTTTTTT.

This chain connects TRBV11-3 to TRBJ2-1, with a tentative D call TRBD2 (6 bases). Germline loops: CDR1 SGHNT, CDR2 YENEEA. The CDR3 has 18 amino acids. V was trimmed by 0 bases and J by 7 bases, leaving 22 bases between them. Here the CDR3 reads CASSLDRLGIGGSNEQFF. CDR3 in DNA: TGTGCCAGCAGCTTAGATCGGCTGGGAATAGGAGGGTCAAATGAGCAGTTCTTC. The full variable domain, completed using reference TRBV11-3 and TRBJ2-1, is EAGVVQSPRYKIIEKKQPVAFWCNPISGHNTLYWYLQNLGQGPELLIRYENEEAVDDSQLPKDRFSAERLKGVDSTLKIQPAELGDSAVYLCASSLDRLGIGGSNEQFFGPGTRLTVL.

The DNA of the CDR3 is TGCGCCAGCAGCCAAGACGAGGGTGCGCCACAGTACTTC. It encodes CASSQDEGAPQYF. V is TRBV4-1 and J is TRBJ2-4, with D possibly being TRBD2 (5 bases). This CDR3 is built from 13 residues. Trimming pared 0 bases from V and 13 bases from J, leaving 13 bases between. Germline V gene lookup returns CDR1 MGHRA and CDR2 YSYEKL.

This chain links TRBV6-5 with TRBJ1-1, with a tentative D call TRBD1 (5 bases). V was cut by 7 bases and J by 1 base, with 10 bases left in between. The CDR3 has 13 amino acids. Germline CDR1 and CDR2: MNHEY and SVGAGI. The CDR3 here is CASTQGKNTEAFF. The DNA for the CDR3 is TGTGCCAGCACCCAGGGAAAGAACACTGAAGCTTTCTTT.

The V and J genes are TRBV7-6 and TRBJ1-4; the D gene is possibly TRBD1 (5 bases). The CDR3 is 13 amino acids. Trimming took 2 bases from V and 7 from J, leaving 8 bases between them. From germline, CDR1 is SGHVS and CDR2 FNYEAQ. The CDR3 sequence: CASSLRQTEKLFF. CDR3 sequence (DNA): TGTGCCAGCAGCTTACGACAGACTGAAAAACTGTTTTTT.

The V and J genes are TRBV18 and TRBJ2-3, with 7 bases matching TRBD2. This CDR3 spans 15 amino acids. CDR1 is KGHSH, CDR2 LQKENI, per germline. V was pared by 0 bases and J by 6 bases, with 6 bases of the junction left unmatched. CDR3 sequence (DNA): TGTGCCAGCTCACCACCCCGCGCGGGAGTTGATACGCAGTATTTT. Protein sequence: CASSPPRAGVDTQYF.

V is TRBV6-5 and J is TRBJ2-2; TRBD2 matches at 10 bases. The V gene end was trimmed by 4 bases and the J gene end by 4 bases; junction bases not matched to a gene: 3. This CDR3 region has 15 residues. Germline lookup yields CDR1 MNHEY and CDR2 SVGAGI. In nucleotides, the CDR3 is TGTGCCAGCAGTTGGGGACTAGCGTCCACCGGGGAGCTGTTTTTT. It codes for CASSWGLASTGELFF.

The chain has TRBV19 and TRBJ2-7, with 8 nucleotides matching TRBD2. Per the germline V gene, CDR1 is LNHDA and CDR2 is SQIVND (reference sequence). V shed 3 bases and J 5 bases; nucleotides not matched to a gene: 6. The CDR3 totals 14 residues. In nucleotides, the CDR3 is TGTGCCAGTAGTATCGGGACTAGTAACAACGAGCAGTACTTC. Encoded protein: CASSIGTSNNEQYF.

The chain carries TRBV9 and TRBJ2-2, with TRBD1 as a possible D gene (6 bases). The CDR3 extends over 17 amino acids. Trimming took off 4 bases at V and 0 bases at J, with 16 bases between the two ends. The V gene's germline CDR1 is SGDLS and CDR2 YYNGEE. Here the CDR3 reads CASSPRYGTTNTGELFF. CDR3 nucleotide sequence: TGTGCCAGCAGCCCCCGTTATGGGACAACGAACACCGGGGAGCTGTTTTTT.

The V gene is TRBV18, the J gene TRBJ2-3, with 8 bases matching TRBD1. This CDR3 spans 14 amino acids. The germline CDR1 and CDR2 sequences are KGHSH and LQKENI. J lost 6 bases, V lost 3 bases, and 5 bases had no gene match. DNA for the CDR3: TGTGCCAGCTCACCCGTGACAGGGGTGGATACGCAGTATTTT. Translated: CASSPVTGVDTQYF.

The genes are TRBV29-1 and TRBJ1-2; 7 bases line up with TRBD1. Trimming cost V 1 base and J 4 bases; bases outside gene matches: 6. There are 14 residues in the CDR3. Germline-derived CDR1 and CDR2 are SQVTM and ANQGSEA. CDR3 nucleotides: TGCAGCGTTGAAGGGGTAGGGGGCAGCTATGGCTACACCTTC. It yields the protein CSVEGVGGSYGYTF.

The chain carries TRBV28 and TRBJ1-2; a possible D gene is TRBD1 (6 bases). The CDR3 totals 14 residues. V was pared by 5 bases and J by 2 bases, with 12 bases between. Germline CDR1 MDHEN, CDR2 SYDVKM. The CDR3 spells CASSMGGQNYGYTF. DNA for the CDR3: TGTGCCAGCAGTATGGGTGGACAGAACTATGGCTACACCTTC.

This sequence joins TRBV18 and TRBJ2-4; tentative D call: TRBD1 (5 bases). With 3 bases removed from V and 0 bases from J, the gap between germline ends came to 9 bases. The CDR3 has 15 residues. The germline gives CDR1 KGHSH, CDR2 LQKENI. The CDR3 DNA follows: TGTGCCAGCTCACCGACAGCTCTAGCCAAAAACATTCAGTACTTC. This gives the protein CASSPTALAKNIQYF.